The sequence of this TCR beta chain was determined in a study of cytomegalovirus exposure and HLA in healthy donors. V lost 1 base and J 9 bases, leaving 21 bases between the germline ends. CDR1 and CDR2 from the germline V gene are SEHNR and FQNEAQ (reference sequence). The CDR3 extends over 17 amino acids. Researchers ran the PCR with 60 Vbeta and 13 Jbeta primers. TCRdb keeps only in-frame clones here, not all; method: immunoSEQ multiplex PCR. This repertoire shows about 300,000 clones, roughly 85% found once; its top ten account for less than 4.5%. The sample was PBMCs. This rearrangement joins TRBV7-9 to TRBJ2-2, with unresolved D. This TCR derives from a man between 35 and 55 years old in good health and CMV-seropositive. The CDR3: CASSLERRDGPGRELFF. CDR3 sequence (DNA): TGTGCCAGCAGCTTAGAACGGCGAGATGGGCCTGGCCGGGAGCTGTTTTTT.